Each of the 5 T cell receptor beta chains below was sequenced from the same sample in a study of blood T cells in healthy people across ages. Then a second PCR, running about 6 to 12 cycles, was carried out with a sample-barcoded 5' primer and a J-beta primer mix. Each CDR3 protein gets one entry after TCRdb re-called the 5' RACE reads with MiXCR. The table records over a million distinct CDR3 sequences, roughly two fifths of them present only once. The sequenced material came from blood. The receptors were gathered from a woman younger than 30 in good health.

As regards this clonotype: At one end the junction does not follow the germline gene, possibly because of a read error. V is TRBV7-7 and J is TRBJ2-3, with D maybe TRBD1 (5 bases). In germline, CDR1 is SSHAT, CDR2 FNYEAQ (reference sequence). The CDR3 is made up of 16 amino acids. In nucleotides, the CDR3 is TGTGCTAGCAGCTTATTGGTGGGTCAGGGATCAGATACGCAGTATTTT. This encodes CASSLLVGQGSDTQYF.

The rearrangement uses TRBV30 and TRBJ2-4; D call uncertain. The CDR3 sequence is 14 residues long. CDR1 is GTSNPN, CDR2 SVGIG, per germline (reference sequence). Trimming took off 3 bases at V and 14 bases at J, with 23 bases between the two ends. This chain's CDR3 is CAWSPGLGSSFEYF. The CDR3 nucleotides read TGTGCCTGGAGCCCAGGTTTGGGGTCGTCTTTTGAGTACTTC.

Here the CDR3 reads CSAQTDTVYGYTF. The CDR3 DNA reads as TGCAGTGCGCAGACCGATACTGTCTATGGCTACACCTTC. This chain links TRBV20-1 with TRBJ1-2; no clear D gene. Between the trimmed V and J ends, which lost 6 bases and 4 bases, there was a span of 15 bases. This CDR3 contains 13 residues. Germline V gene data show CDR1 as DFQATT and CDR2 as SNEGSKA (reference sequence).

A few counts support this clonotype. This sequence joins TRBV15 and TRBJ1-1; 7 nucleotides line up with TRBD1. The length of the CDR3 is 15 residues. Germline V gene data show CDR1 as LNHNV and CDR2 as YYDKDF (reference sequence). V was pared by 2 bases and J by 10 bases, with 13 bases of the junction left unmatched. The CDR3: CATSRKRTGPQGAFF. In DNA, the CDR3 is TGTGCCACCAGCAGAAAAAGGACAGGCCCGCAAGGAGCTTTCTTT.

The rearrangement uses TRBV5-1 and TRBJ2-4; tentatively, D is TRBD1 (6 bases). The J call is doubtful: the DNA matches TRBJ2-7 better. The CDR3 loop spans 15 amino acids. CDR1 is SGHRS and CDR2 is YFSETQ in the germline V gene. The chain's CDR3 is CASSPRDTLRDEQYF. CDR3 sequence (DNA): TGCGCCAGCAGCCCCCGGGACACACTCCGGGACGAGCAGTACTTC.